This TCR beta chain was sequenced in a study of identical twins. TCRdb re-analysed the 5' RACE reads in MiXCR, keeping a single row per CDR3 protein. The sample lists some 660,000 distinct CDR3 sequences, 8.6% seen once, with approximately 0.94% in the top ten. This clonotype showed up many times. Another study also made use of these data, one on yellow fever vaccine responses in identical twins.

Sequencing used PBMCs. The source is a young woman in good health.

As DNA, the CDR3 is TGTGCCAGCAGCTCGGCAACTAGCGGTTACAATGAGCAGTTCTTC. Translated, it gives CASSSATSGYNEQFF. The chain employs TRBV5-5 and TRBJ2-1; 8 positions match TRBD2. Unmatched junction bases numbered 6, after V lost 3 bases and J lost 4 bases. CDR1 is SGHKS, CDR2 YYEKEE, per germline (reference sequence). This CDR3 region has 15 residues.